The next 25 T cell receptor beta chains were all read from a single sample in a study of blood T cell repertoires in COVID-19 (dated by TCRdb to about 2020). Library method: the immunoSEQ multiplex PCR assay. TCRdb stores this immuneACCESS table with in-frame sequences only. Part of the clones is absent; in the studies checked, under half of the shortfall reflects unresolved V genes, and no reason is known for the rest. For this sample there are about 200,000 clones; 85% appear just once. The top ten clonotypes cover approximately 19% of the sample. The sample taken for sequencing was PBMCs or T cells enriched from blood (not recorded which). These TCRs come from a man aged 40-49 years who had recovered from COVID-19.

The J gene is TRBJ1-1, the V gene TRBV5-1; 8 bases fit TRBD1. The CDR3 is 13 amino acids. Unmatched junction bases numbered 3, after V lost 4 bases and J lost 4 bases. Germline V gene sequence: CDR1 SGHRS, CDR2 YFSETQ. The CDR3 is CASSVDRGTEAFF. The CDR3 DNA reads as TGCGCCAGCAGCGTCGACAGGGGCACTGAAGCTTTCTTT.

The chain couples TRBV2 to TRBJ2-1; TRBD2 agrees at 7 bases. Losses at the gene ends were 6 bases for V and 2 bases for J; bases not matched to a gene: 7. The CDR3 is 15 amino acids. Germline V CDR1 and CDR2: SNHLY, FYNNEI. The CDR3 DNA reads as TGTGCCAGCAGCCTGGGACTAACCCCCTACAATGAGCAGTTCTTC. Amino acid sequence: CASSLGLTPYNEQFF.

This clone came up once. The chain employs TRBV3-1 (or the pseudogene TRBV3-2) and TRBJ2-7; D call uncertain. This CDR3 spans 15 amino acids. V shed 3 bases and J shed 1 base, with 13 bases lying between them. Germline V lookup: CDR1 LGHDT, CDR2 YNNKEL (reference sequence). The CDR3 loop reads CASSHRSRGSYEQYF. In nucleotides, the CDR3 is TGTGCCAGCAGCCATCGGAGTCGCGGATCCTACGAGCAGTACTTC.

The chain has TRBV3-1 (or the pseudogene TRBV3-2) and TRBJ1-4, with D tentatively TRBD1 (5 bases). Germline V gene sequence: CDR1 LGHDT, CDR2 YNNKEL (reference sequence). The CDR3 sequence is 14 residues long. The germline V and J ends were trimmed by 1 base and 8 bases, with 11 bases remaining between them. The CDR3 region has the DNA TGTGCCAGCAGCCAAGCAGGGATGCCGGAAAAACTGTTTTTT. This codes for CASSQAGMPEKLFF.

The rearrangement joins TRBV4-2 to TRBJ2-6; a possible D gene is TRBD1 (6 bases). The V and J ends lost 0 bases and 1 base respectively, with 7 bases between them. Looked up from germline, CDR1 is LGHNA and CDR2 is YNFKEQ. The CDR3 spans 16 residues. CDR3 sequence: CASSQEQGSGANVLTF. Written as DNA, the CDR3 is TGTGCCAGCAGCCAAGAACAGGGATCTGGGGCCAACGTCCTGACTTTC.

This clone was counted between two and nine times. The chain combines TRBV9 with TRBJ1-4; the D is unclear. The V end was cut by 3 bases, the J end by 0 bases, with 6 bases between. This CDR3 region has 14 residues. The germline CDR1 and CDR2 sequences are SGDLS and YYNGEE. CDR3 sequence: CASSEEATNEKLFF. The CDR3 nucleotides are TGTGCCAGCAGCGAAGAGGCAACTAATGAAAAACTGTTTTTT.

The chain recombines TRBV5-8 with TRBJ2-7; D not certain. V lost 1 base, J lost 4 bases, and 3 bases lay in between. CDR1 is SGHTS, CDR2 YDEGEE, per germline. This CDR3 contains 11 residues. The CDR3 coding sequence is TGTGCCAGCAGCTTGCGTTACGAGCAGTACTTC. Its protein is CASSLRYEQYF. The variable domain in full, with the rest retrieved from reference TRBV5-8 and TRBJ2-7, is EAGVTQSPTHLIKTRGQQATLRCSPISGHTSVYWYQQALGLGLQFLLWYDEGEERNRGNFPPRFSGRQFPNYSSELNVNALELEDSALYLCASSLRYEQYFGPGTRLTVT.

CDR3 sequence reads: CASSQAGTLSNSPLHF. CDR3 bases: TGTGCCAGCAGCCAAGCCGGGACTCTCAGCAACTCACCCCTCCACTTT. This chain uses TRBV3-1 (or the pseudogene TRBV3-2) with TRBJ1-6; possible D gene TRBD1, 5 bases. The CDR3 is made up of 16 amino acids. CDR1 is LGHDT, CDR2 YNNKEL, per germline (reference sequence). The V end was cut by 1 base, the J end by 10 bases, with 17 bases between.

V is TRBV6-5 and J is TRBJ1-2; the match to TRBD1 covers 7 bases. The V gene's germline CDR1 is MNHEY and CDR2 SVGAGI. With V trimmed by 0 bases and J by 3 bases, 1 base remained unmatched. There are 14 residues in the CDR3. The CDR3 nucleotides read TGTGCCAGCAGTTACTCGGGGACAGACTATGGCTACACCTTC. Its protein product is CASSYSGTDYGYTF.

This chain connects TRBV27 to TRBJ1-5; D perhaps matches TRBD1 (5 bases). Germline CDR1 MNHEY, CDR2 SMNVEV (reference sequence). The CDR3 spans 16 residues. The ends were cut back, 0 bases at V and 6 bases at J, with 15 bases in the middle. The CDR3 nucleotides are TGTGCCAGCAGTTTATCGGGCGGGGCTTCCGTTCAGCCCCAGCATTTT. Translated: CASSLSGGASVQPQHF.

The chain joins TRBV19 to TRBJ1-6, with D perhaps TRBD1 (5 bases). V shed 10 bases and J shed 5 bases, with 15 bases lying between them. The CDR3 is made up of 14 amino acids. Germline loops: CDR1 LNHDA, CDR2 SQIVND (reference sequence). CDR3 in amino acids: CANPSGPNNSPLHF. DNA for the CDR3: TGTGCCAACCCCTCAGGGCCCAATAATTCACCCCTCCACTTT.

The chain carries TRBV7-9 and TRBJ2-7; D is unclear. Trimming removed 6 bases at V and 5 bases at J, with 11 bases between. Germline lookup yields CDR1 SEHNR and CDR2 FQNEAQ (reference sequence). The CDR3 consists of 12 residues. The CDR3 loop reads CASSYLRDEQYF. In DNA form, the CDR3 reads TGTGCCAGCAGTTACCTTAGAGACGAGCAGTACTTC.

The J gene is TRBJ2-5, the V gene TRBV5-1, with TRBD1 matching over 7 bases. V lost 2 bases to trimming and J lost 0 bases; unmatched junction nucleotides: 4. Per germline, CDR1 SGHRS and CDR2 YFSETQ. The CDR3 length is 15 residues. CDR3 DNA sequence: TGCGCCAGCAGCTTCGGGACAGCGTACCAAGAGACCCAGTACTTC. Translated: CASSFGTAYQETQYF. Supplemented by reference TRBV5-1 and TRBJ2-5, the full variable domain reads KAGVTQTPRYLIKTRGQQVTLSCSPISGHRSVSWYQQTPGQGLQFLFEYFSETQRNKGNFPGRFSGRQFSNSRSEMNVSTLELGDSALYLCASSFGTAYQETQYFGPGTRLLVL.

The chain has TRBV7-8 and TRBJ2-1; D is undetermined. V lost 0 bases, J lost 0 bases, and 21 bases lay in between. From germline, CDR1 is SGHVS and CDR2 FQNEAQ. This CDR3 is built from 20 residues. As DNA, the CDR3 is TGTGCCAGCAGCTTAGCCCGCCTGCTTTCTAGATTTATCTCCTACAATGAGCAGTTCTTC. It is translated as CASSLARLLSRFISYNEQFF.

This sequence joins TRBV9 and TRBJ2-1; 7 bases are a match to TRBD2. Germline values: CDR1 SGDLS, CDR2 YYNGEE. The V segment lost 2 bases and the J segment 8 bases; nucleotides outside the gene matches: 7. CDR3 length: 14 residues. CDR3 residues: CASSVGTIGDEQFF. The CDR3, as DNA: TGTGCCAGCAGCGTCGGGACTATTGGCGATGAGCAGTTCTTC.

The V gene is TRBV4-3, the J gene TRBJ2-5, with D perhaps TRBD2 (5 bases). V was cut by 4 bases and J by 7 bases, with 25 bases left in between. The CDR3 contains 17 residues. The germline V gene encodes CDR1 LGHNA and CDR2 YSLEER. The CDR3 DNA follows: TGCGCCAGCAGCCCGCCAATTGGGGAGTCCCCGCGGCCGACCCAGTACTTC. Translation gives CASSPPIGESPRPTQYF.

J is TRBJ2-1 and V is TRBV7-9, with 11 bases aligning to TRBD2. J gave up 8 bases and V 4 bases, and 7 bases lay outside the gene matches. The CDR3 sequence is 15 residues long. Per the germline V gene, CDR1 is SEHNR and CDR2 is FQNEAQ (reference sequence). The CDR3 reads CASSSRLAGIDEQFF. DNA of the CDR3: TGTGCCAGCAGCTCAAGACTAGCGGGAATAGATGAGCAGTTCTTC.

V gene TRBV4-1 combines with J gene TRBJ2-7, with D possibly matching TRBD1 (6 bases). This CDR3 has 15 residues. In germline, CDR1 is MGHRA, CDR2 YSYEKL. V was cut by 0 bases and J by 2 bases, with 11 bases left in between. CDR3 residues: CASSQENRATYEQYF. In DNA form, the CDR3 reads TGCGCCAGCAGCCAAGAGAACAGGGCCACCTACGAGCAGTACTTC.

This sequence joins TRBV7-8 and TRBJ2-7; 10 bases map to TRBD2. V shed 2 bases and J 3 bases; nucleotides not matched to a gene: 1. The CDR3 sequence is 14 residues long. Germline V CDR1 and CDR2: SGHVS, FQNEAQ. The CDR3 DNA reads as TGTGCCAGCAGCTTATTAGCGGGAGGCTACGAGCAGTACTTC. Translation gives CASSLLAGGYEQYF.

The chain has TRBV5-1 and TRBJ1-2; D not resolved. Germline V gene sequence: CDR1 SGHRS, CDR2 YFSETQ. This CDR3 spans 13 amino acids. Trimming removed 2 bases from V and 6 bases from J, with 11 bases in between. The CDR3 protein is CASSFAEMDGYTF. DNA for the CDR3: TGCGCCAGCAGCTTTGCGGAAATGGATGGCTACACCTTC.

The chain recombines TRBV30 with TRBJ2-1, with 10 bases lining up with TRBD2. V dropped 1 base and J dropped 2; count of bases not matched to a gene: 11. CDR1 and CDR2 (germline): GTSNPN, SVGIG (reference sequence). The CDR3 runs to 18 residues. The CDR3 loop is CAWSDGSGRSGAYNEQFF. The CDR3 bases are TGTGCCTGGAGTGATGGTAGCGGGAGGTCCGGAGCCTACAATGAGCAGTTCTTC.

This sequence joins TRBV27 and TRBJ1-2; 10 positions agree with TRBD1. This CDR3 region has 14 residues. The V and J ends lost 6 bases and 10 bases, in that order; junction bases with no gene match: 11. Looked up from germline, CDR1 is MNHEY and CDR2 is SMNVEV (reference sequence). CDR3 nucleotides: TGTGCCAGCAGGGGACAGGGGAAGGGTCCGCCCTACACCTTC. Translation gives CASRGQGKGPPYTF.

The gene calls are TRBV12-3 or TRBV12-4 and TRBJ2-1; possibly TRBD1 for D (5 bases). With 4 bases removed from V and 9 bases from J, the gap between germline ends came to 13 bases. This CDR3 is 13 amino acids long. The CDR3 nucleotides are TGTGCCAGCAGTTCAGACAGATTCAGTGAGCAGTTCTTC. Its protein product is CASSSDRFSEQFF.

This rearrangement joins TRBV18 to TRBJ1-1, with D unresolved. V was pared by 3 bases and J by 1 base, with 15 bases between. In germline, CDR1 is KGHSH, CDR2 LQKENI. CDR3 length: 16 residues. The CDR3 coding sequence is TGTGCCAGCTCACCCGTTTTGCAGACGGGGAACACTGAAGCTTTCTTT. Protein: CASSPVLQTGNTEAFF.

The V call is TRBV5-1, the J call TRBJ2-1; no clear D. This CDR3 contains 16 residues. V was cut by 0 bases and J by 0 bases, with 10 bases left in between. Germline CDR1 is SGHRS and CDR2 is YFSETQ. CDR3 nucleotide sequence: TGCGCCAGCAGCTTGGATGTAGCTAGCTCCTACAATGAGCAGTTCTTC. Protein product: CASSLDVASSYNEQFF.